Below are 22 T cell receptor beta chains sequenced from a single sample in a study of T and B cells in COVID-19 patients. TRB rearrangements were amplified by multiplex PCR with BIOMED2 TRB-A/B primers. TCRdb processed the multiplex PCR reads anew with MiXCR; each CDR3 protein has one entry. The sample records around 6,700 distinct CDR3 sequences, approximately 24% being singletons. TRB was amplified from approximately 250-480 ng of blood genomic DNA. The sequenced sample consisted of blood. The receptor set was obtained from a human donor with active COVID-19.

This clonotype has more than one count but fewer than ten. This chain uses TRBV20-1 with TRBJ1-2, with a weak D call TRBD1 (5 bases). The V and J ends lost 0 bases and 2 bases respectively, with 10 bases between them. Germline-derived CDR1 and CDR2 are DFQATT and SNEGSKA (reference sequence). CDR3 length: 14 amino acids. The CDR3 DNA is TGCAGTGCTAGAGATGTCGCAGGGAACTATGGCTACACCTTC. Translating gives CSARDVAGNYGYTF.

The CDR3 region has the DNA TGTGCCAGCTCACCATCCTCCGGGTTTCAGGGAGATACGCAGTATTTT. Protein sequence: CASSPSSGFQGDTQYF. The chain is built from TRBV18 and TRBJ2-3, with D possibly being TRBD1 (5 bases). V was trimmed by 2 bases and J by 5 bases, leaving 17 bases between them. Per the germline V gene, CDR1 is KGHSH and CDR2 is LQKENI. This CDR3 contains 16 residues.

By frequency in the sample, this clonotype is medium-sized. V and J are TRBV5-4 and TRBJ2-1; TRBD2 aligns across 7 bases. Germline CDR1 reads SGHNT; CDR2 reads YYREEE (reference sequence). J lost 7 bases, V lost 2 bases, and 15 bases had no gene match. The CDR3 runs to 17 residues. The DNA of the CDR3 is TGTGCCAGCAGCTTCCGACTAGCCTGGGAGATAGGGAATGAGCAGTTCTTC. Translation gives CASSFRLAWEIGNEQFF.

This rearrangement joins TRBV5-3 to TRBJ1-1; 9 positions match TRBD1. TRBV5-3 is an ORF; its function is uncertain. J was trimmed by 4 bases and V by 5 bases; bases with no gene match: 3. The CDR3 totals 13 residues. The CDR3 sequence: CARRQGARTEAFF. CDR3 sequence (DNA): TGTGCCAGAAGACAGGGGGCGCGCACTGAAGCTTTCTTT.

The chain carries TRBV4-3 and TRBJ2-7, with D perhaps TRBD1 (6 bases). CDR3 length: 15 amino acids. V was shortened by 2 bases and J by 5 bases, with 16 bases between the two germline ends. Germline V gives CDR1 LGHNA, CDR2 YSLEER. The chain's CDR3 is CASSQILGRGNEQYF. CDR3 DNA sequence: TGCGCCAGCAGCCAAATCTTGGGCAGGGGCAACGAGCAGTACTTC.

The V call is TRBV24-1, the J call TRBJ1-5; maybe TRBD1 (5 bases). V dropped 5 bases and J dropped 5 bases, with 12 bases sitting between them. The V gene's germline CDR1 is KGHDR and CDR2 SFDVKD. The CDR3 spans 14 residues. CDR3 DNA: TGTGCCACCAGTGGCCAGGAGGGGTATCAGCCCCAGCATTTT. It encodes CATSGQEGYQPQHF.

The gene calls are TRBV5-6 and TRBJ2-7, with 9 positions matching TRBD1. CDR1 and CDR2 from the germline V gene are SGHDT and YYEEEE. The junction had 8 bases not matched to a gene; V was cut back by 4 bases and J by 3 bases. The CDR3 covers 15 residues. In DNA form, the CDR3 reads TGTGCCAGCAGCATCGCCGGGACAGGGTTCTACGAGCAGTACTTC. Translation gives CASSIAGTGFYEQYF.

V usage is TRBV19 and J usage is TRBJ2-2; 11 nucleotides align to TRBD1. This CDR3 is 16 amino acids long. Germline values: CDR1 LNHDA, CDR2 SQIVND (reference sequence). Unmatched junction bases numbered 10, after V lost 3 bases and J lost 10 bases. CDR3: CASSIGTGGWLEELFF. CDR3 sequence (DNA): TGTGCCAGTAGTATCGGGACAGGGGGTTGGCTTGAGGAGCTGTTTTTT.

This clonotype is medium-sized. The chain links TRBV19 to TRBJ2-5; D is perhaps TRBD2 (6 bases). The germline V gene has CDR1 LNHDA and CDR2 SQIVND (reference sequence). This CDR3 has 14 amino acids. V lost 5 bases to trimming and J lost 4 bases, with 14 bases between them. Here the CDR3 reads CASSAGRALETQYF. In nucleotides, the CDR3 is TGTGCCAGTAGTGCGGGACGAGCCCTAGAGACCCAGTACTTC.

This clonotype was observed a handful of times. In DNA form, the CDR3 reads TGTGCCACCAGGGGAGGGGCGGACGGGGAGCTGTTTTTT. Its translation: CATRGGADGELFF. The chain links TRBV24-1 to TRBJ2-2, with 7 bases fitting TRBD2. Germline CDR1 reads KGHDR; CDR2 reads SFDVKD. CDR3 length: 13 amino acids. V shed 7 bases, J shed 7 bases, and the junction held 5 bases outside the gene matches.

This clonotype occurred a few times. This chain links TRBV7-3 with TRBJ2-3; TRBD1 matches 7 bases. With 4 bases clipped from V and 4 bases from J, the junction kept 11 bases outside the gene matches. The length of the CDR3 is 16 residues. CDR1 is SGHTA, CDR2 FQGTGA, per germline. CDR3 coding DNA: TGTGCCAGCAGCTCAGGGCACAGGGGTGGTCCAGATACGCAGTATTTT. Translation: CASSSGHRGGPDTQYF.

This clonotype is judged medium-sized. V usage is TRBV27 and J usage is TRBJ2-1, with D possibly called TRBD1 or TRBD2 (5 bases each). The CDR3 is made up of 21 amino acids. The germline V gene encodes CDR1 MNHEY and CDR2 SMNVEV (reference sequence). V lost 3 bases and J 4 bases, leaving 31 bases between the germline ends. The CDR3 DNA sequence: TGTGCCAGCAGTTTTCGGTTCGAGCACCCCCCCGGGACGAAATCGTACAATGAGCAGTTCTTC. It yields the protein CASSFRFEHPPGTKSYNEQFF.

Concerning this clonotype: A much larger clone sits a single nucleotide away, making a read error possible. The gene calls are TRBV6-6 and TRBJ2-2; TRBD1 aligns across 11 bases. J was trimmed by 7 bases and V by 5 bases; bases with no gene match: 9. Germline-derived CDR1 and CDR2 are MNHNY and SVGAGI (reference sequence). The CDR3 has 16 amino acids. For the CDR3, the DNA is TGTGCCAGCAGTCCCGGACAGGGGGCAATGGTCGGGGAGCTGTTTTTT. This translates into CASSPGQGAMVGELFF.

This clonotype occurred a few times. V is TRBV6-1 and J is TRBJ2-7; D may be TRBD2 (6 bases). The germline gives CDR1 MNHNS, CDR2 SASEGT. Trimming cost V 11 bases and J 3 bases, with 23 bases left between them. The CDR3 has 15 amino acids. Here the CDR3 reads CALYQVGGKGYEQYF. In DNA form, the CDR3 reads TGTGCCCTCTATCAAGTTGGGGGGAAAGGCTACGAGCAGTACTTC.

By its share, this clonotype is medium-sized (0.01 to 0.1%). The chain couples TRBV29-1 to TRBJ2-7, with 9 bases identical to TRBD2. V lost 5 bases to trimming and J lost 0 bases; unmatched junction nucleotides: 5. The CDR3 length is 14 residues. Germline CDR1 reads SQVTM; CDR2 reads ANQGSEA. The CDR3 DNA reads TGCAGCGTTTGCCTAGCGGGACTCTCCTACGAGCAGTACTTC. Its protein product is CSVCLAGLSYEQYF.

V gene TRBV24-1 combines with J gene TRBJ2-5; TRBD2 is a possible D gene (5 bases). Germline CDR1 is KGHDR and CDR2 is SFDVKD. The CDR3 is 15 amino acids. Trimming cost V 5 bases and J 5 bases, with 17 bases left between them. CDR3 region: CATSVSGRKKETQYF. In DNA form, the CDR3 reads TGTGCCACCAGTGTTTCGGGAAGGAAGAAGGAGACCCAGTACTTC.

Within the sample, this clonotype is medium-sized. The chain has TRBV6-5 and TRBJ2-1; 9 bases fit TRBD2. This CDR3 contains 13 residues. Per the germline V gene, CDR1 is MNHEY and CDR2 is SVGAGI. The junction had 4 bases not matched to a gene; V was cut back by 5 bases and J by 8 bases. Here the CDR3 reads CASSLAGRDEQFF. In nucleotides, the CDR3 is TGTGCCAGCAGTCTAGCGGGACGGGATGAGCAGTTCTTC.

This clonotype is medium-sized. The chain recombines TRBV27 with TRBJ2-3; D not certain. The germline gives CDR1 MNHEY, CDR2 SMNVEV (reference sequence). The CDR3 is 13 amino acids. V lost 6 bases and J lost 3, with 10 bases in between. The CDR3 coding sequence is TGTGCCAGCAGCACCCGACGGACAGATACGCAGTATTTT. This translates into CASSTRRTDTQYF.

The J gene is TRBJ2-7, the V gene TRBV11-3; D gene uncertain. V was cut by 5 bases and J by 2 bases, with 19 bases left in between. The CDR3 has 16 residues. Germline CDR1 and CDR2: SGHNT and YENEEA. The CDR3 region is CASSPRPLDAAYEQYF. CDR3 bases: TGTGCCAGCAGCCCCCGCCCTTTGGACGCAGCCTACGAGCAGTACTTC.

The V call is TRBV6-5, the J call TRBJ1-2; no reliable D call. CDR3 length: 12 amino acids. V lost 6 bases to trimming and J lost 2 bases, with 7 bases between them. Germline V gives CDR1 MNHEY, CDR2 SVGAGI. CDR3 in DNA: TGTGCCAGCAGCCGAGAAAACTATGGCTACACCTTC. Translating gives CASSRENYGYTF.

The chain is built from TRBV27 and TRBJ2-3; D gene unclear. The CDR3 contains 11 residues. V lost 2 bases and J 5 bases, leaving 2 bases between the germline ends. The germline gives CDR1 MNHEY, CDR2 SMNVEV (reference sequence). The CDR3 sequence: CASSLGDTQYF. The CDR3 nucleotides are TGTGCCAGCAGTTTAGGAGATACGCAGTATTTT.

The CDR3 bases are TGTGCCAGCAGCTTGGTGGCAGGGAGAGGGGAGGACCAGCCCCAGCATTTT. This encodes CASSLVAGRGEDQPQHF. The rearrangement uses TRBV5-4 and TRBJ1-5, with D possibly TRBD1 on 5 matching bases. Trimming took 0 bases from V and 7 from J, leaving 20 bases between them. This CDR3 region has 17 residues. Germline values: CDR1 SGHNT, CDR2 YYREEE (reference sequence).